Listed here is a single TCR beta chain. The data are from a study of radiation and T cells in renal cell carcinoma. Study at large: Nephrectomy followed 15 Gy stereotactic body radiation by 4 weeks.

Time point in this sample: blood 2 weeks post-SBRT. Noted treatment: 15 Gy SBRT to primary tumor, nephrectomy 4 weeks later. This renal cell carcinoma was of the clear cell type. Generated by immunoSEQ multiplex PCR, the TCRdb table keeps only in-frame clones and is missing some. The sample includes fewer than 150,000 clones, 88% seen only once; the top ten take more than 5%. This CDR3 spans 13 amino acids. V trimming: 3 bases; J trimming: 4 bases; junction bases outside the gene matches: 2. Looked up from germline, CDR1 is KGHSH and CDR2 is LQKENI. The input for sequencing was blood, taken from a patient whose treatment included radiotherapy and nephrectomy. The gene calls are TRBV18 and TRBJ1-1; 7 bases fit TRBD1. The sequence was obtained from a woman in her sixties or seventies with renal cell carcinoma. Here the CDR3 DNA reads TGTGCCAGCTCACCCAAGGGGGCCACTGAAGCTTTCTTT. Translation: CASSPKGATEAFF.